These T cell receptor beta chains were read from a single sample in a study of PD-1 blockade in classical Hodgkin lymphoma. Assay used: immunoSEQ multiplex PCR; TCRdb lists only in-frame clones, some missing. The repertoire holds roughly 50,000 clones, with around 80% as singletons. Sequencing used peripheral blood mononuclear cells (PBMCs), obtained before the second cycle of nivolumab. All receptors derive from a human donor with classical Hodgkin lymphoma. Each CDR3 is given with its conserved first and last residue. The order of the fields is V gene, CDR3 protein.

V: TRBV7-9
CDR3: CASSPGGSTDTQYF

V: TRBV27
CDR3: CASRRTGGGNEQFF

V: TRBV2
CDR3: CASSGIGSGSPLHF

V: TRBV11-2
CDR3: CASSPNRWGSEQFF

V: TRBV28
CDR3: CASRGWNSNQPQHF

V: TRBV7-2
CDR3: CASSLKGGNTIYF

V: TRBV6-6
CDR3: CASSYDPGLDTQYF

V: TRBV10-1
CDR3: CASSVTSGRYNEQFF

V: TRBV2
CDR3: CASSRGQQETQYF

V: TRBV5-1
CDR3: CASGIGETQYF

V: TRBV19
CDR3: CASSASTGTTNEKLFF

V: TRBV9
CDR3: CASSVSGLLNNEQFF

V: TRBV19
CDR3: CASSPGTGLHYGYTF

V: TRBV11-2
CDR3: CASSLDLGPFSYNEQFF

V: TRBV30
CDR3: CAWSVRVGTTATNEKLFF

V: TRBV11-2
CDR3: CASAWGAEYEQYF

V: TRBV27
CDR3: CASSLAGTGLNYNEQFF

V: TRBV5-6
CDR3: CASSGWTESSYEQYF

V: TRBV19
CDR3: CASSIEGVKTEAFF

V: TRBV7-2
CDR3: CASSSTGAATEAFF

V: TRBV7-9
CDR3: CASSLPGYSGNTIYF

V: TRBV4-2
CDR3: CASSQVNGLPVGQPQHF

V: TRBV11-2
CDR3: CASSLDQWLAIVKNIQYF

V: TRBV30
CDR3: CAWSVRGLGLAGYSSYNEQFF

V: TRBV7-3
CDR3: CASSLASLDEQFF

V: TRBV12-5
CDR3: CASGLGAQVTKNIQYF

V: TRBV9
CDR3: CASSAWFQGEETQYF

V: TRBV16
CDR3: CASSQSAQGNEQFF

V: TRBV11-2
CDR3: CASSFGLRNTEAFF

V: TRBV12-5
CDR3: CASGLFSRQETQYF

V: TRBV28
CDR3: CASSFVMGTDTQYF

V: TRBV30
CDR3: CAWTTGGEQYF

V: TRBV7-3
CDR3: CASSLRTAANTGELFF

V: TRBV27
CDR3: CASLRDGSYNEQFF

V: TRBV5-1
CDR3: CASSPGTDTQYF

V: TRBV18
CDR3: CASSPLDTGDTDTQYF

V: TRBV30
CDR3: CALERDLTDTQYF

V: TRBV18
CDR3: CASSGQGGTEAFF

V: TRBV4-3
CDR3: CASSQDPGGAFTEAFF

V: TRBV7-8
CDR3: CATDLRGVYGYTF

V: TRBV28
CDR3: CASSFLPYNEQFF

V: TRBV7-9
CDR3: CASSLGFYEQYF

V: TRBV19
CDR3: CASSKRDRTMNTEAFF

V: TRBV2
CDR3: CASNGLAGSTDTQYF

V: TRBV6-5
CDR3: CASSPRHHSNQPQHF

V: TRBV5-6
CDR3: CASSFGPGTLNQPQHF

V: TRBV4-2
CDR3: CASSLRGPGQDTQYF

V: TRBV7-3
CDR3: CASSLSGPRTGELFF

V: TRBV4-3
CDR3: CASSQEEGRVEGAFF

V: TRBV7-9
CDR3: CASSLELAEQETQYF

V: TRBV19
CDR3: CASSIAGAHMNTEAFF

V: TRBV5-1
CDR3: CASSLAGTGVTVGGQYF

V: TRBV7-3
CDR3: CASSLSGSEQFF

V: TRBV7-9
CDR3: CASSQRLNTEAFF

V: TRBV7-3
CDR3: CASSLNGNQGAFF

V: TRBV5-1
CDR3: CASRPQPAGGTQYF

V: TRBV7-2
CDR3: CASSLKGPLNYGYTF

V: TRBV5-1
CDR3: CASTRDGDSGNTIYF

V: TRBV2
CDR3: CASGVASGRGGIQYF

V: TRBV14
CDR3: CASSHLTRAGGVSGYTF